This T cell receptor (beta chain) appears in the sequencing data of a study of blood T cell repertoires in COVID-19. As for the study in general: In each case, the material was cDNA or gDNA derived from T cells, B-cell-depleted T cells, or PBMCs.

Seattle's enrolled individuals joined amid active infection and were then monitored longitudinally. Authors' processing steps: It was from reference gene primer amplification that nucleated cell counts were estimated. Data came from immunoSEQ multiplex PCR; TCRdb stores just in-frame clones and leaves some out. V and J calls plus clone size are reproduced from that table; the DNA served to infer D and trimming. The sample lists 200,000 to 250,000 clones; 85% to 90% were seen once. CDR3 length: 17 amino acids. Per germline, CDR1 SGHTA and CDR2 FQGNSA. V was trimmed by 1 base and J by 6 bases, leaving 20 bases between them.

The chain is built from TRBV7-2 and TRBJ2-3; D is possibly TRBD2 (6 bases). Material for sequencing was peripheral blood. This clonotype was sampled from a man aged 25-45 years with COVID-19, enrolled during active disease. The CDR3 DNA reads TGTGCCAGCAGCTTAGAATGGCGGGGATATCTCGGGGATACGCAGTATTTT. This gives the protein CASSLEWRGYLGDTQYF.